Detailed here is one TCR beta chain. TCRdb's copy holds only in-frame clones and misses some; the assay was immunoSEQ multiplex PCR. The sample lists over a million clones, around 97% seen once, with roughly 1.2% in the top ten. These data belong to a study of shared clonotypes between healthy human individuals. Germline V gene data show CDR1 as KGHSH and CDR2 as LQKENI. This CDR3 has 14 residues. V trimming: 0 bases; J trimming: 8 bases; junction bases outside the gene matches: 3. Input material: naive CD4+ T cells sorted from blood. Regarding subset: CD45RA+ positively selected. This receptor was obtained from a man aged 25-40 years in good health. The chain couples TRBV18 to TRBJ1-2; 10 bases match TRBD1. CDR3 sequence (DNA): TGTGCCAGCTCACCACCGGGACAGGGGCCGGGCTACACCTTC. Amino acids: CASSPPGQGPGYTF.